This TCR beta chain is from a study of blood T cells in healthy people across ages. This CDR3 has 16 residues. Germline V lookup: CDR1 SNHLY, CDR2 FYNNEI. V trimming: 6 bases; J trimming: 2 bases; junction bases outside the gene matches: 12. To note about this clonotype: The antigen remains undetermined.

Study findings and constraints: PBMCs left unsorted prevented a conclusive naive versus antigen-experienced comparison. Diversity was higher, and naive CD4+ cells more numerous, in long-lived donors than in aged donors. It was found that TCR beta diversity correlated strongly with the percentage of naive T cells.

Next came a second PCR, run for about 7 to 12 cycles, which used a sample-barcoded 5' primer along with a J-beta primer mix. TCRdb redid the calling of the 5' RACE reads with MiXCR, one entry per CDR3 protein. The sample carries about 780,000 distinct CDR3 sequences, roughly 25% recorded once. The data also belong to a second study, concerning T cells of mothers and their children.

This sequence joins TRBV2 and TRBJ2-5; TRBD2 agrees at 7 bases. The sample consisted of blood. The sequence derives from a boy between 10 and 17 years old in good health. The CDR3 DNA follows: TGTGCCAGCAGCCGCTCGGATCGCGGGGGACAAGAGACCCAGTACTTC. This gives the protein CASSRSDRGGQETQYF.